Sequencing of this T cell receptor (beta chain) was carried out in a study of monozygotic twins with inflammatory bowel disease. Study conclusions and caveats: Especially with disease activity, IBD patients shared fewer clonotypes with others than healthy twins did. On the inverse Simpson index, IBD patients scored lower for TCRbeta diversity than healthy co-twins. Individual T cell subtypes were not distinguishable.

On this clonotype: Its antigen is not known.

The germline V gene encodes CDR1 DFQATT and CDR2 SNEGSKA (reference sequence). CDR3 size: 14 residues. Template-switch reactions added UMIs with a 6-nucleotide sample barcode. TCRdb re-called the 5' RACE reads, yielding one record per CDR3 amino acid sequence without DNA. This sample's table has under 150,000 distinct CDR3 sequences. This sequence joins TRBV20-1 and TRBJ1-1; TCRdb selects TRBD1, and the lack of DNA leaves this call unchecked. The specimen was blood. This receptor was taken from a human donor with ulcerative colitis or Crohn's disease, or a healthy co-twin of an affected twin (not recorded which). The CDR3 reads CSARGARGNTEAFF.